The source of this T cell receptor (beta chain) is a study of blood T cell repertoires in COVID-19. Turning to the study itself: Sites in the United States, Italy and Spain provided acute and convalescent COVID-19 samples. From T cells, B-cell-depleted T cells, or PBMCs came the material, which was cDNA or gDNA.

Original processing methods: Reference gene primers were amplified, and this amplification served to estimate nucleated cell counts. Libraries were prepared by immunoSEQ multiplex PCR; TCRdb keeps only in-frame clonotypes and omits some of them. V, J and clone size reflect that table, while D and trimming were determined from the DNA. The data show hundreds of thousands of clones, approximately 86% seen once. Enrolled during active infection, Seattle patients were then followed longitudinally. The sequenced material came from peripheral blood. The receptor's source is a woman in her sixties with COVID-19, enrolled during active disease.

CDR3 region: CARSLTGGRTDTQYF. The CDR3 region has the DNA TGTGCCAGAAGCTTGACGGGGGGCCGAACAGATACGCAGTATTTT. The chain has TRBV5-3 and TRBJ2-3; TRBD2 might be the D (7 bases). TRBV5-3 is identified as an open reading frame with a role that is uncertain. CDR3 length: 15 amino acids. Trimming stripped 1 base from V and 3 bases from J, with 12 bases between.